The present TCR beta chain was sequenced within a study of blood T cell repertoires in COVID-19. Germline V gene lookup returns CDR1 MNHEY and CDR2 SVGAGI. Losses at the gene ends were 7 bases for V and 8 bases for J; bases not matched to a gene: 10. This CDR3 region has 15 residues. Assay: immunoSEQ multiplex PCR; the TCRdb copy retains only in-frame clones and omits some. The sample comprises about 150,000 clones, about 80% of which are singletons, and about 5% rests with the top ten. The chain is built from TRBV6-5 and TRBJ1-6; 8 nucleotides match TRBD1. The sample consisted of peripheral blood. This clonotype was obtained from a human donor in a cohort sampled during active COVID-19. For the CDR3, the DNA is TGTGCCAGCATCATAGAACGGGACAGGTATTCACCCCTCCACTTT. Translated: CASIIERDRYSPLHF.